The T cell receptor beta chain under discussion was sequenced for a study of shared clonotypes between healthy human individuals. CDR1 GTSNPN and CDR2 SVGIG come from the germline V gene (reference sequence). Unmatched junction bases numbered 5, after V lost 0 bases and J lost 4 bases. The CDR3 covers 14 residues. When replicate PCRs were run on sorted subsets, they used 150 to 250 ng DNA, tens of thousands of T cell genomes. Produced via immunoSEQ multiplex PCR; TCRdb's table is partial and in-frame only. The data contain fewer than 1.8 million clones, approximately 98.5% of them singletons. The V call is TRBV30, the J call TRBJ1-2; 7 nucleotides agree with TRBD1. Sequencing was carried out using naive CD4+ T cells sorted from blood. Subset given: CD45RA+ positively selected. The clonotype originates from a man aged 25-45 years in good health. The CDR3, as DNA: TGTGCCTGGAGTGTACAGGACAGGCCCTATGGCTACACCTTC. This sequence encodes CAWSVQDRPYGYTF.